Listed below are T cell receptor beta chains from one sample, sequenced in a study of shared clonotypes between healthy human individuals. Measured with immunoSEQ multiplex PCR; TCRdb has only the in-frame clones, and not every one. The sample contains approximately 1.9 million clones, over 85% of which appear only once. Sequenced input: naive CD8+ T cells from PBMCs. The receptors here all came from a man between 18 and 35 years old in good health. Some clones in this sample may be carry-over from other donors' samples. Each CDR3 is given with its conserved first and last residue. The order of the fields is J gene, clone size, V gene, D gene, CDR3 protein, CDR3 DNA. A D gene is named only where the DNA matches it firmly. Where a row states a size, it is once, few, many or the class of an expanded clone; other rows omit it.

TRBJ2-7 | - | TRBV5-1 | TRBD2 | CASSLGLAGVGYEQYF | TGCGCCAGCAGCTTGGGTCTAGCGGGAGTTGGGTACGAGCAGTACTTC
TRBJ2-3 | - | TRBV27 | - | CASSWVRGGNTQYF | TGTGCCAGCAGTTGGGTCAGGGGAGGAAATACGCAGTATTTT
TRBJ2-2 | - | TRBV2 | TRBD1 | CASTTRDRVRTGELFF | TGTGCCAGCACCACTAGGGACAGGGTCAGAACCGGGGAGCTGTTTTTT
TRBJ2-7 | - | TRBV7-2 | - | CASSLARVNEQYF | TGTGCCAGCAGCTTAGCGCGGGTTAACGAGCAGTACTTC
TRBJ2-7 | - | TRBV19 | TRBD1 | CASSIRDRIYEQYF | TGTGCCAGTAGTATCCGGGACAGGATCTACGAGCAGTACTTC
TRBJ2-3 | - | TRBV28 | TRBD2 | CASSFAGEADTQYF | TGTGCCAGCAGTTTTGCGGGAGAGGCAGATACGCAGTATTTT
TRBJ2-1 | - | TRBV4-2 | TRBD2 | CASSQAWLVGTSGPSYNEQFF | TGTGCCAGCAGCCAAGCATGGCTGGTCGGGACTAGCGGACCCTCCTACAATGAGCAGTTCTTC
TRBJ1-2 | once | TRBV28 | TRBD1 | CAGPTGRDRGPSGYGYTF | TGTGCCGGCCCCACGGGACGGGACAGGGGGCCCTCTGGGTATGGCTACACCTTC
TRBJ1-1 | few | TRBV10-3 | TRBD1 | CAISQPGQGHTEAFF | TGTGCCATCAGCCAACCGGGACAGGGGCACACTGAAGCTTTCTTT
TRBJ2-1 | - | TRBV4-3 | - | CASSHQDGYNEQFF | TGCGCCAGCAGCCACCAGGACGGGTACAATGAGCAGTTCTTC
TRBJ1-5 | - | TRBV27 | - | CASSPLNQPQHF | TGTGCCAGCAGTCCCCTAAATCAGCCCCAGCATTTT
TRBJ2-7 | - | TRBV10-3 | TRBD2 | CADTSGTTYEQYF | TGTGCCGACACTAGCGGGACGACTTACGAGCAGTACTTC
TRBJ2-7 | - | TRBV5-4 | - | CASSSIAAGSLYEQYF | TGTGCCAGCAGCTCCATCGCGGCAGGGTCCCTATACGAGCAGTACTTC
TRBJ2-3 | - | TRBV7-9 | TRBD1 | CASSRDRSTDTQYF | TGTGCCAGCAGCCGGGACAGGAGCACGGATACGCAGTATTTT
TRBJ2-2 | - | TRBV7-6 | - | CASSQTGFGELFF | TGTGCCAGCAGCCAAACAGGGTTCGGGGAGCTGTTTTTT
TRBJ2-1 | - | TRBV7-8 | - | CASSLSPSEQFF | TGTGCCAGCAGCTTATCCCCTAGTGAGCAGTTCTTC
TRBJ2-1 | - | TRBV11-2 | - | CASSPPGGSSYNEQFF | TGTGCCAGCAGCCCCCCCGGGGGCAGCTCCTACAATGAGCAGTTCTTC
TRBJ2-3 | - | TRBV10-3 | - | CAIRTRTPEADTQYF | TGTGCCATCAGGACAAGGACTCCCGAGGCAGATACGCAGTATTTT
TRBJ2-7 | - | TRBV5-1 | TRBD2 | CASSLAREGHGEQYF | TGCGCCAGCAGCTTAGCGCGGGAGGGCCATGGAGAGCAGTACTTC
TRBJ1-1 | - | TRBV25-1 | - | CASRAGLHTEAFF | TGTGCCAGCAGAGCAGGGCTCCACACTGAAGCTTTCTTT
TRBJ1-5 | - | TRBV6-5 | - | CASSYSIEARQPQHF | TGTGCCAGCAGTTACTCTATAGAGGCCCGCCAGCCCCAGCATTTT
TRBJ2-7 | once | TRBV27 | - | CASSTNRETGWREQYF | TGTGCCAGCAGTACAAACCGGGAGACAGGGTGGCGCGAGCAGTACTTC
TRBJ2-6 | - | TRBV7-9 | - | CASSSGASGANVLTF | TGTGCCAGCAGCTCGGGGGCCTCTGGGGCCAACGTCCTGACTTTC